This TCR beta chain was retrieved from a study of cytomegalovirus exposure and HLA in healthy donors. The PCR made use of 60 Vbeta and 13 Jbeta primers. Sequencing used immunoSEQ multiplex PCR; TCRdb keeps in-frame clones, though not all of them. The sample carries more than 150,000 clones, 82% recorded once. The junction had 10 bases not matched to a gene; V was cut back by 2 bases and J by 5 bases. CDR1 MNHEY and CDR2 SVGAGI come from the germline V gene. The CDR3 contains 16 residues. This chain connects TRBV6-5 to TRBJ2-5, with 8 bases identical to TRBD2. Material for sequencing was PBMCs. This sequence was found in a woman in her late teens or twenties in good health and CMV-seronegative. CDR3 sequence: CASSYGGGGRWETQYF. DNA of the CDR3: TGTGCCAGCAGTTACGGGGGCGGGGGGAGGTGGGAGACCCAGTACTTC.